These T cell receptor beta chains were read from a single sample in a study of cytomegalovirus exposure and HLA in healthy donors. Using immunoSEQ multiplex PCR, the repertoire was profiled, and TCRdb retains in-frame clones only, with some absent. The sample carries roughly 140,000 clones, roughly 64% recorded once. Sequencing input: PBMCs. The receptors originated from a woman aged 25 to 39 in good health and CMV-seropositive. Each CDR3 is given with its conserved first and last residue. D genes are given only for firm matches. The listing skips clone size in some rows; elsewhere it reads once, few, many or a size class.

>NA|TRBJ1-1|TRBV23-1|NA
CASRHRRAGTEAFF
TGCGCCAGCAGACACCGGAGGGCGGGTACTGAAGCTTTCTTT
>NA|TRBJ1-1|TRBV30|TRBD1
CAWSKDRGHRAFF
TGTGCCTGGAGTAAGGACAGGGGGCATAGAGCTTTCTTT
>NA|TRBJ1-1|TRBV29-1|NA
CSVYMNTEAFF
TGCAGCGTATATATGAACACTGAAGCTTTCTTT
>NA|TRBJ1-1|TRBV18|TRBD1
CASSRALDRTNTEAFF
TGTGCCAGCTCACGAGCTTTGGACAGGACGAACACTGAAGCTTTCTTT
>few|TRBJ1-2|TRBV15|NA
CATSRGQAAYGYTF
TGTGCCACCAGCAGAGGGCAGGCAGCTTATGGCTACACCTTC
>NA|TRBJ1-1|TRBV10-3|TRBD1
CAIMTPGGAANEAFF
TGTGCCATCATGACTCCAGGGGGAGCGGCAAATGAAGCTTTCTTT
>NA|TRBJ2-2|TRBV15|NA
CATGADAHKAGELFF
TGTGCCACGGGGGCGGACGCCCACAAGGCCGGGGAGCTGTTTTTT
>once|TRBJ2-3|TRBV9|NA
CASSVGVAESTDTQYF
TGTGCCAGCAGCGTAGGGGTCGCGGAAAGCACAGATACGCAGTATTTT
>once|TRBJ2-7|TRBV5-4|TRBD1
CASSLIGQGSYEQYF
TGTGCCAGCAGCTTGATAGGACAGGGCTCCTACGAGCAGTACTTC
>NA|TRBJ1-2|TRBV7-2|NA
CASIHRRGYGYTF
TGTGCCAGCATTCATCGACGGGGATATGGCTACACCTTC
>NA|TRBJ1-2|TRBV9|TRBD1
CASSAGAGTGDGYTF
TGTGCCAGCAGCGCCGGAGCCGGGACAGGGGACGGCTACACCTTC
>NA|TRBJ2-3|TRBV13|NA
CASSGGGTRGVDTQYF
TGTGCCAGCAGCGGTGGAGGGACACGGGGGGTAGATACGCAGTATTTT
>NA|TRBJ1-5|TRBV19|TRBD1
CASSWTGGSSQPQHF
TGTGCCAGTAGTTGGACAGGGGGCTCGAGTCAGCCCCAGCATTTT
>NA|TRBJ1-2|TRBV7-8|NA
CASSPRRPGQPAGRYGYTF
TGTGCCAGCAGCCCCCGGCGGCCCGGACAGCCTGCTGGTCGCTATGGCTACACCTTC
>NA|TRBJ2-7|TRBV9|NA
CASSPRQGGNEQYF
TGTGCCAGCAGCCCCCGACAGGGAGGTAACGAGCAGTACTTC
>once|TRBJ1-5|TRBV6-5|TRBD1
CASSRGTGGNQPQHF
TGTGCCAGCAGTCGGGGGACAGGGGGGAATCAGCCCCAGCATTTT
>NA|TRBJ2-2|TRBV5-6|TRBD2
CASSLFGGRSTGELFF
TGTGCCAGCAGCTTGTTTGGCGGGAGGTCCACCGGGGAGCTGTTTTTT
>NA|TRBJ2-1|TRBV5-1|NA
CASSSLTDSNEQFF
TGCGCCAGCAGCTCACTAACGGACAGCAATGAGCAGTTCTTC
>NA|TRBJ1-3|TRBV6-5|NA
CASSIRGSSGNTIYF
TGTGCCAGCAGTATCCGGGGGTCCTCTGGAAACACCATATATTTT
>NA|TRBJ2-7|TRBV5-6|TRBD1
CASRAGGEQYF
TGTGCCAGCAGAGCAGGGGGCGAGCAGTACTTC
>once|TRBJ2-5|TRBV10-3|TRBD2
CAISEGASGIQETQYF
TGTGCCATCAGTGAGGGGGCTAGCGGGATCCAAGAGACCCAGTACTTC
>NA|TRBJ1-6|TRBV7-8|NA
CASSSIGTYNSPLHF
TGTGCCAGCAGCTCAATAGGGACATATAATTCACCCCTCCACTTT
>NA|TRBJ2-3|TRBV7-6|TRBD2
CASSPAGAAQYF
TGTGCCAGCAGCCCAGCGGGAGCGGCGCAGTATTTT
>NA|TRBJ2-5|TRBV10-3|TRBD2
CAISDALAGLGRETQYF
TGTGCCATCAGTGACGCACTAGCGGGACTGGGCCGAGAGACCCAGTACTTC
>NA|TRBJ2-7|TRBV25-1|NA
CASQRSFYEQYF
TGTGCCAGCCAACGTAGTTTCTACGAGCAGTACTTC
>once|TRBJ1-2|TRBV13|TRBD1
CASSRTGVGYTF
TGTGCCAGCAGCAGGACAGGGGTTGGCTACACCTTC
>NA|TRBJ1-3|TRBV27|NA
CASSFGSSGNTIYF
TGTGCCAGCAGTTTTGGGAGCTCTGGAAACACCATATATTTT
>NA|TRBJ2-6|TRBV5-4|TRBD1
CASSRSTGGTGANVLTF
TGTGCCAGCTCTCGCTCGACAGGGGGGACTGGGGCCAACGTCCTGACTTTC
>few|TRBJ1-1|TRBV27|NA
CASRRSDSEAFF
TGTGCCAGCAGACGGAGCGACTCTGAAGCTTTCTTT
>NA|TRBJ1-5|TRBV14|NA
CASSHATSRRRDQPQHF
TGTGCCAGCAGCCATGCTACCTCCCGTAGGAGGGATCAGCCCCAGCATTTT
>once|TRBJ2-2|TRBV9|NA
CASSEIDSPGTGELFF
TGTGCCAGCAGCGAAATAGACTCCCCGGGTACCGGGGAGCTGTTTTTT
>many|TRBJ2-3|TRBV7-9|TRBD2
CASSLPSGRLADTQYF
TGTGCCAGCAGCTTACCTAGCGGGAGGTTGGCAGATACGCAGTATTTT
>NA|TRBJ1-5|TRBV5-1|NA
CASSLKSGQPQHF
TGCGCCAGCAGCTTGAAGTCGGGTCAGCCCCAGCATTTT
>few|TRBJ2-7|TRBV29-1|NA
CSVRLSYEQYF
TGCAGCGTTAGACTCTCCTACGAGCAGTACTTC
>once|TRBJ2-2|TRBV21-1|NA
CASTPETSGRFGGELFF
TGTGCCAGCACCCCAGAGACTAGCGGGAGGTTCGGCGGGGAGCTGTTTTTT
>NA|TRBJ2-7|TRBV7-9|TRBD2
CASSCNSGSSVYEQYF
TGTGCCAGCAGCTGCAATAGCGGGAGTTCGGTCTACGAGCAGTACTTC
>NA|TRBJ2-5|TRBV30|NA
CAWSVFVGGTQYF
TGTGCCTGGAGTGTATTTGTAGGCGGCACCCAGTACTTC
>NA|TRBJ2-5|TRBV9|NA
CASSVGGSSGTQYF
TGTGCCAGCAGCGTAGGTGGCAGCTCGGGGACCCAGTACTTC
>NA|TRBJ1-3|TRBV6-6|TRBD1
CASSYAGTGINTIYF
TGTGCCAGCAGTTACGCGGGGACAGGGATTAACACCATATATTTT